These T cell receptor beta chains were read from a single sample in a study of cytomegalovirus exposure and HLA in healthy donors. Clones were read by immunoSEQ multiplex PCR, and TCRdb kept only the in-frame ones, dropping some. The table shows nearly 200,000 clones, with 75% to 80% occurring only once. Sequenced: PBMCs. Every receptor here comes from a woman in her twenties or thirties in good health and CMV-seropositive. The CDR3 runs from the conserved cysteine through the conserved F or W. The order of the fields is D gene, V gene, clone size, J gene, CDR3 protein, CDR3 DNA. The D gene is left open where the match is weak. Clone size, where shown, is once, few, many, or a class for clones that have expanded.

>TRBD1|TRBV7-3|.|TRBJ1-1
CASSFTGGTEAFF
TGTGCCAGCAGCTTTACAGGGGGCACTGAAGCTTTCTTT
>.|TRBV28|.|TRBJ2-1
CASSYINEQFF
TGTGCCAGCAGTTATATCAATGAGCAGTTCTTC
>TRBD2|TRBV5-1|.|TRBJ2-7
CASSLRTSSYEQYF
TGCGCCAGCAGCTTGAGGACTAGTAGCTACGAGCAGTACTTC
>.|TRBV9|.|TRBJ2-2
CASSVTGSFMNTGELFF
TGTGCCAGCAGCGTAACCGGGAGTTTTATGAACACCGGGGAGCTGTTTTTT
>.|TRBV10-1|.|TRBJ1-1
CASRADMNTEAFF
TGCGCCAGCAGGGCAGACATGAACACTGAAGCTTTCTTT
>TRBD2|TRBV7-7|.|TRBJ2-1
CASSPSGGENNEQFF
TGTGCCAGCAGCCCCTCGGGAGGGGAAAACAATGAGCAGTTCTTC
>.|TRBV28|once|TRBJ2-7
CASSASGAGAPYEQYF
TGTGCCAGCAGTGCCTCGGGGGCGGGGGCCCCCTACGAGCAGTACTTC
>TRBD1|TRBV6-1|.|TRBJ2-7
CASTLIRDRVNEQYF
TGTGCCAGCACCCTAATCCGGGACAGGGTCAACGAGCAGTACTTC
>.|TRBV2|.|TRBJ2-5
CASRVGGGETQYF
TGTGCCAGCAGAGTAGGTGGGGGGGAGACCCAGTACTTC
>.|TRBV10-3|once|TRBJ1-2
CAISPDRDGYTF
TGTGCCATCAGTCCCGACAGAGATGGCTACACCTTC
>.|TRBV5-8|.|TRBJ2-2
CASSLATRGTGELFF
TGTGCCAGCAGCTTGGCCACTAGAGGAACCGGGGAGCTGTTTTTT
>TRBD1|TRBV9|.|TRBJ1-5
CASSGFRGTGVPQPQHF
TGTGCCAGCAGCGGGTTCCGAGGGACAGGGGTGCCTCAGCCCCAGCATTTT
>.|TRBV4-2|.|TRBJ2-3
CASSRLLKGVGSDTQYF
TGTGCCAGCAGCCGCTTACTGAAAGGGGTTGGTTCAGATACGCAGTATTTT
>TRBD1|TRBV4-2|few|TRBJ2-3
CASSRNTGVIDTQYF
TGTGCCAGCAGCCGGAACACAGGGGTCATAGATACGCAGTATTTT
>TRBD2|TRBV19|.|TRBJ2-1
CASSIGLWGGSYNEQFF
TGTGCCAGTAGTATAGGCCTATGGGGGGGCTCCTACAATGAGCAGTTCTTC
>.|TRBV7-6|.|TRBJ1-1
CASSLDAGANTEAFF
TGTGCCAGCAGCTTAGATGCAGGGGCGAACACTGAAGCTTTCTTT
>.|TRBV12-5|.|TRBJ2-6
CASGIVGANVLTF
TGTGCTAGTGGAATTGTAGGGGCCAACGTCCTGACTTTC
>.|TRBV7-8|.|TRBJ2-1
CASSLPEHEQFF
TGTGCCAGCAGCTTACCAGAACATGAGCAGTTCTTC
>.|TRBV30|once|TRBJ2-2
CAWSVYSTGELFF
TGTGCCTGGAGTGTATACTCCACCGGGGAGCTGTTTTTT
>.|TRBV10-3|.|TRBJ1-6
CAISPREGNSPLHF
TGTGCCATCTCCCCTAGGGAGGGGAATTCACCCCTCCACTTT
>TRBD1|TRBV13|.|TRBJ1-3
CASSFRGGTAYGNTIYF
TGTGCCAGCAGCTTTCGAGGTGGGACAGCGTACGGAAACACCATATATTTT
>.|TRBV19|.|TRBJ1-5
CASSIVGGISNQPQHF
TGTGCCAGTAGTATAGTCGGCGGGATAAGCAATCAGCCCCAGCATTTT
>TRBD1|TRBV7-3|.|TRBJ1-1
CASSSTGGGTEAFF
TGTGCCAGCAGCTCTACAGGGGGGGGTACTGAAGCTTTCTTT
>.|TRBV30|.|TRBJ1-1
CAWSPAANTEAFF
TGTGCCTGGAGCCCCGCGGCCAACACTGAAGCTTTCTTT
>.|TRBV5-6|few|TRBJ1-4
CASSATVGKLFF
TGTGCCAGCAGCGCGACAGTCGGGAAACTGTTTTTT
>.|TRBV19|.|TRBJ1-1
CASSSTRSGGRDVAFF
TGTGCCAGTAGCTCCACAAGGTCGGGGGGCCGAGATGTGGCTTTCTTT
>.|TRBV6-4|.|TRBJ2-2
CASSVNRAGELFF
TGTGCCAGCAGTGTGAACAGGGCCGGGGAGCTGTTTTTT
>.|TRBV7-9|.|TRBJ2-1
CASSPSQGYNEQFF
TGTGCCAGCAGCCCCAGCCAGGGATACAATGAGCAGTTCTTC
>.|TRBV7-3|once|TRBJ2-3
CASSRGASTSTDTQYF
TGTGCCAGCTCCCGGGGGGCCTCCACTAGCACAGATACGCAGTATTTT
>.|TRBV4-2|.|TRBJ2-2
CASSQDVTQNTGELFF
TGTGCCAGCAGCCAAGATGTGACTCAGAACACCGGGGAGCTGTTTTTT
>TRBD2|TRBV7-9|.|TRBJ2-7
CASSPLAGATYEQYF
TGTGCCAGCAGCCCCTTAGCGGGAGCGACCTACGAGCAGTACTTC
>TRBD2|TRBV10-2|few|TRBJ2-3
CASKLAGGSDTQYF
TGCGCCAGCAAACTAGCGGGGGGGTCAGATACGCAGTATTTT
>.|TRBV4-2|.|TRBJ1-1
CASSRVEAGGTEAFF
TGTGCCAGCAGCCGTGTTGAGGCCGGGGGCACTGAAGCTTTCTTT
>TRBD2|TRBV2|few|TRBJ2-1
CASSGAGANEQFF
TGTGCCAGCAGTGGAGCGGGAGCCAATGAGCAGTTCTTC
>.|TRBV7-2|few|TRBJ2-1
CASSLDVTYNEQFF
TGTGCCAGCAGCTTAGACGTCACTTACAATGAGCAGTTCTTC
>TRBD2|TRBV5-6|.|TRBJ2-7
CASSPVTGLTYEQYF
TGTGCCAGCAGCCCCGTAACGGGACTAACCTACGAGCAGTACTTC
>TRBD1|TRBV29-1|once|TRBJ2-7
CSARTGTPYEQYF
TGCAGCGCCCGGACAGGGACTCCTTACGAGCAGTACTTC
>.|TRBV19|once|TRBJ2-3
CASSTTDTQYF
TGTGCCAGTAGTACGACAGATACGCAGTATTTT
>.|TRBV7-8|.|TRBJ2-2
CASSRGELFF
TGTGCCAGCAGCCGGGGGGAGCTGTTTTTT